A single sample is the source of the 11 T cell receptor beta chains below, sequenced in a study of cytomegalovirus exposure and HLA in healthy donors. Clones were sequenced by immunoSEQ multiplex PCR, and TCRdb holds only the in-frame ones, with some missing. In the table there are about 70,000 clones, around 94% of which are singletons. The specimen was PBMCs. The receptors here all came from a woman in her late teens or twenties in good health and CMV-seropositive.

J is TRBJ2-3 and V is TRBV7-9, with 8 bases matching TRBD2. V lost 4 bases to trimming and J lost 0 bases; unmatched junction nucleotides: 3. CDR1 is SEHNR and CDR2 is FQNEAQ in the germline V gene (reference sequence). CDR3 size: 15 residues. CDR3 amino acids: CASSSTSESTDTQYF. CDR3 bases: TGTGCCAGCAGCTCGACTAGCGAAAGCACAGATACGCAGTATTTT.

CDR3 in amino acids: CASSIHTGPGNTEAFF. Written as DNA, the CDR3 is TGTGCCAGTAGTATTCACACAGGGCCCGGTAACACTGAAGCTTTCTTT. The chain joins TRBV19 to TRBJ1-1; tentative D call: TRBD1 (6 bases). V was cut by 3 bases and J by 2 bases, with 16 bases left in between. This CDR3 is built from 16 residues. The V gene's germline CDR1 is LNHDA and CDR2 SQIVND (reference sequence).

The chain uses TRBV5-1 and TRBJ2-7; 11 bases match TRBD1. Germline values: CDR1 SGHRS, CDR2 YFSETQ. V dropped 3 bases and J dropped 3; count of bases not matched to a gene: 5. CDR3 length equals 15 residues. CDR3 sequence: CASSWGTGGIYEQYF. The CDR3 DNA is TGCGCCAGCAGCTGGGGGACAGGGGGTATCTACGAGCAGTACTTC.

The CDR3: CASSSSGGAPLAQYF. The CDR3 region has the DNA TGTGCCAGCAGCTCAAGCGGGGGGGCCCCTTTGGCCCAGTACTTC. J is TRBJ2-5 and V is TRBV5-8, with 10 bases that match TRBD2. CDR1 SGHTS and CDR2 YDEGEE come from the germline V gene. This CDR3 is 15 amino acids long. The junction had 11 bases not matched to a gene; V was cut back by 3 bases and J by 9 bases. Full variable domain (remainder filled in from reference TRBV5-8 and TRBJ2-5): EAGVTQSPTHLIKTRGQQATLRCSPISGHTSVYWYQQALGLGLQFLLWYDEGEERNRGNFPPRFSGRQFPNYSSELNVNALELEDSALYLCASSSSGGAPLAQYFGPGTRLLVL.

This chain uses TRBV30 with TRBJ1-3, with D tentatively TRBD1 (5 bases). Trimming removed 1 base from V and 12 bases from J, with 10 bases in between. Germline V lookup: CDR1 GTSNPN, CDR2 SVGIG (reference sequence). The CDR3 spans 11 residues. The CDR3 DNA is TGTGCCTGGAGTGCCGGGGGTCACATATATTTT. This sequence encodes CAWSAGGHIYF.

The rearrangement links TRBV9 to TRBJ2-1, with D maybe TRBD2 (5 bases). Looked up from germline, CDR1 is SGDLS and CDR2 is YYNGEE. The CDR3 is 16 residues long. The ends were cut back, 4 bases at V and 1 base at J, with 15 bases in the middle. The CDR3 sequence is CASSPREDGSYNEQFF. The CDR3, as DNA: TGTGCCAGCAGCCCCCGGGAAGACGGTTCCTACAATGAGCAGTTCTTC.

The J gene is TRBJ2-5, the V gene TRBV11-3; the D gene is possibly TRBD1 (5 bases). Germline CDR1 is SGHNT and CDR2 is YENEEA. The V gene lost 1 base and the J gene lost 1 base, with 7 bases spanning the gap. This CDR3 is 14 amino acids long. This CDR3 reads CASSLGRAQETQYF. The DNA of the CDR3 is TGTGCCAGCAGCTTAGGCAGGGCCCAAGAGACCCAGTACTTC.

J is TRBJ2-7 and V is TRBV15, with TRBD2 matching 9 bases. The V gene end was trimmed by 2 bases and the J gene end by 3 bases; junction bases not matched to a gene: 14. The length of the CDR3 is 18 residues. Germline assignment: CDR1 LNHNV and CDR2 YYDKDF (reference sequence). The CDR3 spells CATSRTGTSKVGNYEQYF. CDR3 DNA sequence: TGTGCCACCAGCAGAACCGGGACTAGCAAGGTGGGAAACTACGAGCAGTACTTC.

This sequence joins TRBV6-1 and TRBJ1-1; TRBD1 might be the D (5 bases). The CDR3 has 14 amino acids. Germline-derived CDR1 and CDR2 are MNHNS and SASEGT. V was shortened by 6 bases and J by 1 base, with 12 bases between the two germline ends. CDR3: CASRDINWNTEAFF. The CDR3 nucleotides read TGTGCCAGCAGGGACATCAACTGGAACACTGAAGCTTTCTTT.

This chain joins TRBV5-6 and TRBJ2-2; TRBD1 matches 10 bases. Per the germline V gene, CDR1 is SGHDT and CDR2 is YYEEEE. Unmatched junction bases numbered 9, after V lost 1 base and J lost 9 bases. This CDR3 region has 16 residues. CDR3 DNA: TGTGCCAGCAGCTTGTTGACAGGGGGCTCTATGTGGGAGCTGTTTTTT. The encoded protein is CASSLLTGGSMWELFF.

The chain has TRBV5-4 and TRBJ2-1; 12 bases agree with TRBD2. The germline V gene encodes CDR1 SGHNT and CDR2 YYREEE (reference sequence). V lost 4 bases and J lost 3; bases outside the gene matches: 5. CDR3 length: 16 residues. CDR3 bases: TGTGCCAGCAGCGGCAGGACTAGCGGGGACTACAATGAGCAGTTCTTC. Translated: CASSGRTSGDYNEQFF.